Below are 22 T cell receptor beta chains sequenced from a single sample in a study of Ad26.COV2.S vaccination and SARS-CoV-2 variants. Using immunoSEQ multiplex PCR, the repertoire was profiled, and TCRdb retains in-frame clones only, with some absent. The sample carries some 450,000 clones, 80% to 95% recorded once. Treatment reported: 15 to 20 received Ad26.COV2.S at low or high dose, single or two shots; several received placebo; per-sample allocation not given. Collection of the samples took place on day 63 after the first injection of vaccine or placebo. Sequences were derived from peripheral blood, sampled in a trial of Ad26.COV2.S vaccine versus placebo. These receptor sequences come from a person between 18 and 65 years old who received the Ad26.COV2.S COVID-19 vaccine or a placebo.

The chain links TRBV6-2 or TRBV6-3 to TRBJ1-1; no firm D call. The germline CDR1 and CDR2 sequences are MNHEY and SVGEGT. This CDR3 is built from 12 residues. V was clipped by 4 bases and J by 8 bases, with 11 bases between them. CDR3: CASSWMPGEAFF. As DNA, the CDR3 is TGTGCCAGCAGTTGGATGCCGGGGGAAGCTTTCTTT.

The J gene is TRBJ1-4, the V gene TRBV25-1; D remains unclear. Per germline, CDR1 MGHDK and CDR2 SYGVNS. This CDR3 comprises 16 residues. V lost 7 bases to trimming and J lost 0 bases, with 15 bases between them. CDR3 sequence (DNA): TGTGCCAGCACCCCGCATGGGGAGCCAACTAATGAAAAACTGTTTTTT. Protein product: CASTPHGEPTNEKLFF.

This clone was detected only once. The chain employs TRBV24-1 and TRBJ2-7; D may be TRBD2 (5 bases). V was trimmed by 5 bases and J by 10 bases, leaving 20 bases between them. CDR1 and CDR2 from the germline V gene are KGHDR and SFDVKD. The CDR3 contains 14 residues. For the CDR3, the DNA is TGTGCCACCAGTGGTCGAAAGGAGGCCCCCCTACAGTACTTC. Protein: CATSGRKEAPLQYF.

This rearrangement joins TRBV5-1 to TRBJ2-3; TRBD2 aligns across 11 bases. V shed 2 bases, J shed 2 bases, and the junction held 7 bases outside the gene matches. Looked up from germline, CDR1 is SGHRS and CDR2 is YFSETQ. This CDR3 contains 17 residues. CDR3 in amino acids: CASSFRPGLAVTDTQYF. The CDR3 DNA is TGCGCCAGCAGCTTTCGTCCGGGACTAGCGGTCACAGATACGCAGTATTTT.

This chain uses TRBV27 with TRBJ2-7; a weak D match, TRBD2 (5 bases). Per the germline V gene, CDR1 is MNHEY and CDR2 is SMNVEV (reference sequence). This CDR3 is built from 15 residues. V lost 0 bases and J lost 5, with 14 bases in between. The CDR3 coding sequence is TGTGCCAGCAGTTTATCGGGTGGGAGAATCCACGAGCAGTACTTC. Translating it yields CASSLSGGRIHEQYF.

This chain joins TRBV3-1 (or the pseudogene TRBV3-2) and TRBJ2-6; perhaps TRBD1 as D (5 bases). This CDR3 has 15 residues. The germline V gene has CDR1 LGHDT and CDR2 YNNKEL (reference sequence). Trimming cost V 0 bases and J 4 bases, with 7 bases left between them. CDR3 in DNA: TGTGCCAGCAGCCAAGATGGGGCCGGGGCCAACGTCCTGACTTTC. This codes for CASSQDGAGANVLTF.

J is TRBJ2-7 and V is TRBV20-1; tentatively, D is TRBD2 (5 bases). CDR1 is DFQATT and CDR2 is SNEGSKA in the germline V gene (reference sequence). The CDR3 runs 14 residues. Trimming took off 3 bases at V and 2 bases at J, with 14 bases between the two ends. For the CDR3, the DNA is TGCAGTGCTAGTTCGGGTAGCGATACCTACGAGCAGTACTTC. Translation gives CSASSGSDTYEQYF.

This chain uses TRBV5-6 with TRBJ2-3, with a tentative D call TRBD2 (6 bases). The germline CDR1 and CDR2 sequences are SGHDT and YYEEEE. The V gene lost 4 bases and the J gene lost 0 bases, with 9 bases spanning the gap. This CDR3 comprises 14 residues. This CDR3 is CASSPGGSTDTQYF. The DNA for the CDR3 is TGTGCCAGCAGCCCCGGGGGTAGCACAGATACGCAGTATTTT.

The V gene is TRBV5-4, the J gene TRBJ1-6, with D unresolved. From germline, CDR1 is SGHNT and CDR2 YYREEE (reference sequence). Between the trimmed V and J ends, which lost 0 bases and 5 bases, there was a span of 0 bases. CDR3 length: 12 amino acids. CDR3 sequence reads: CASSLDNSPLHF. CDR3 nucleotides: TGTGCCAGCAGCTTGGATAATTCACCCCTCCACTTT.

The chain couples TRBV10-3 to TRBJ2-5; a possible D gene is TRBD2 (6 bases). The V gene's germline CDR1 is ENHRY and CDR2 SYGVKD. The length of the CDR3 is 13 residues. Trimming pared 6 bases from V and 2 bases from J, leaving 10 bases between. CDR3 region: CAIRSGGQETQYF. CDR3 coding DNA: TGTGCCATCAGGAGTGGGGGGCAAGAGACCCAGTACTTC.

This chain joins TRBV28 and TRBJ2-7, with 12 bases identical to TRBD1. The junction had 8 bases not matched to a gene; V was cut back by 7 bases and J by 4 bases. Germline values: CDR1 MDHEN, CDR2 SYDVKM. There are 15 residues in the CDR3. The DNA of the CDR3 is TGTGCCAGCAAAGAGGGGGACAGGGGGCATTACGAGCAGTACTTC. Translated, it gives CASKEGDRGHYEQYF.

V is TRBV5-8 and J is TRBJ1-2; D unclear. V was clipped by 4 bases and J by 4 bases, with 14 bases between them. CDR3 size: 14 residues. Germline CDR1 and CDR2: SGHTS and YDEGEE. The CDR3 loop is CASSRTQNFYGYTF. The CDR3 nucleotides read TGTGCCAGCAGCCGCACACAGAACTTCTATGGCTACACCTTC.

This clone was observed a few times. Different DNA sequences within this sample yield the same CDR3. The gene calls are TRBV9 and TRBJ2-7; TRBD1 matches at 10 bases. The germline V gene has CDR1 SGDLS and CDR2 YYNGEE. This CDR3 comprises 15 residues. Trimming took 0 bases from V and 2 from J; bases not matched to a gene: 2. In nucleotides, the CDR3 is TGTGCCAGCAGCGTAGGGGGGACAGGGGCCTACGAGCAGTACTTC. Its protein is CASSVGGTGAYEQYF.

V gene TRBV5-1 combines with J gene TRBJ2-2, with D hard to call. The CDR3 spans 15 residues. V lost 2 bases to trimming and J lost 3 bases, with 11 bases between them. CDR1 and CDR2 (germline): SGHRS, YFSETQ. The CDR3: CASSFKFSDTGELFF. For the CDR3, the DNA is TGCGCCAGCAGCTTTAAGTTCTCCGACACCGGGGAGCTGTTTTTT.

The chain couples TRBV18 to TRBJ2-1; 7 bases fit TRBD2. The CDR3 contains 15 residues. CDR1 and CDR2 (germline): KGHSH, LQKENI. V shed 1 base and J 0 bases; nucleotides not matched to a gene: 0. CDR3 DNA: TGTGCCAGCTCACCACGGACTAGCTCCTACAATGAGCAGTTCTTC. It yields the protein CASSPRTSSYNEQFF.

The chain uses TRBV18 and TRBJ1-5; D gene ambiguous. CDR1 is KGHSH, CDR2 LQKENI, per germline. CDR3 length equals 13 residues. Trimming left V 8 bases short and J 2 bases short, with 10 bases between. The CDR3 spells CASAPEGNQPQHF. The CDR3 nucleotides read TGTGCCAGCGCCCCCGAGGGCAATCAGCCCCAGCATTTT.

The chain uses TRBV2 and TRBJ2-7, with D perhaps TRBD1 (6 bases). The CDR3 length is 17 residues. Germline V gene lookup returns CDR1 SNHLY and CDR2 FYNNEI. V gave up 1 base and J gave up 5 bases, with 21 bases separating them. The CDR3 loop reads CASSEGQGPFPGNEQYF. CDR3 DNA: TGTGCCAGCAGTGAAGGTCAGGGGCCATTTCCTGGGAACGAGCAGTACTTC.

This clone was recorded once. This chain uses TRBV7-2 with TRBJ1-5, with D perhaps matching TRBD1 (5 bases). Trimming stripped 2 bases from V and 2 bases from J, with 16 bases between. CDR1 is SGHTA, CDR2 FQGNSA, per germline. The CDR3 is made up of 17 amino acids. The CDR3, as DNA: TGTGCCAGCAGCTTATGGTCAGGGATTGGCGGCAATCAGCCCCAGCATTTT. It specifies CASSLWSGIGGNQPQHF.

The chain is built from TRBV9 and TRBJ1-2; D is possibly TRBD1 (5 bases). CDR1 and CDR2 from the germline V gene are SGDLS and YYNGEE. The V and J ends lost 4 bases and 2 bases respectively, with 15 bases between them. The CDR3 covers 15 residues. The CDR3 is CASSLGTELNYGYTF. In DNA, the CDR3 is TGTGCCAGCAGCCTCGGGACGGAGCTGAACTATGGCTACACCTTC. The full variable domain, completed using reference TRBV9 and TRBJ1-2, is DSGVTQTPKHLITATGQRVTLRCSPRSGDLSVYWYQQSLDQGLQFLIQYYNGEERAKGNILERFSAQQFPDLHSELNLSSLELGDSALYFCASSLGTELNYGYTFGSGTRLTVV.

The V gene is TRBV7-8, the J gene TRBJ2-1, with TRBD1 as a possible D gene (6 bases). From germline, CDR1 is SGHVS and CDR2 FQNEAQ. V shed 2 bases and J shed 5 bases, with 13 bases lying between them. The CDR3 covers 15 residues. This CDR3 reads CASSLQGLWDNEQFF. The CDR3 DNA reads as TGTGCCAGCAGCTTACAGGGGCTATGGGACAATGAGCAGTTCTTC.

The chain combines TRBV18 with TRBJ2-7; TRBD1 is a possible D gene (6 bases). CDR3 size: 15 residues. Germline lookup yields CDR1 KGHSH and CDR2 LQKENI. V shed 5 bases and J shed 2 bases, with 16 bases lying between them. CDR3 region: CASSSRQEPTYEQYF. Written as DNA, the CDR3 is TGTGCCAGCTCATCTAGACAGGAACCTACCTACGAGCAGTACTTC.

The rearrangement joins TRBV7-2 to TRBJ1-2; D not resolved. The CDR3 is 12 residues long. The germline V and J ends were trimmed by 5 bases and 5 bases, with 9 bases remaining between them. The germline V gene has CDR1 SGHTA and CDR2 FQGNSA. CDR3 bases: TGTGCCAGCAGCCCCAACAATTATGGCTACACCTTC. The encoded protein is CASSPNNYGYTF.